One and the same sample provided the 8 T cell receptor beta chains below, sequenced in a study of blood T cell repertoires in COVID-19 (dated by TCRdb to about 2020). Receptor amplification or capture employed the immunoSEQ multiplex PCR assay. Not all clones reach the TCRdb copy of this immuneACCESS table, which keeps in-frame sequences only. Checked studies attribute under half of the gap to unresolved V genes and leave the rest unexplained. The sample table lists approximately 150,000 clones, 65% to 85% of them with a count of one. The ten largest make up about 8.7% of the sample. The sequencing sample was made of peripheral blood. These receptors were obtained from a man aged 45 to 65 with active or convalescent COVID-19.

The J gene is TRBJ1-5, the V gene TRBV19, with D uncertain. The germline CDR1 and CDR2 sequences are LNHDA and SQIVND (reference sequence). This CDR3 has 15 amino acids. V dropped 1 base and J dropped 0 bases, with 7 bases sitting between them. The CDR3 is CASSIAGHSNQPQHF. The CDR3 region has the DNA TGTGCCAGTAGTATAGCGGGTCATAGCAATCAGCCCCAGCATTTT.

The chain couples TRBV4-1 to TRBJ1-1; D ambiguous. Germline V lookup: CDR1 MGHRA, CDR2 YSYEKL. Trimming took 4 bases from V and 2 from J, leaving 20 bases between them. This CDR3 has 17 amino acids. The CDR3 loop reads CASSRPGSSPPNTEAFF. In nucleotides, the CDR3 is TGCGCCAGCAGCCGCCCCGGGAGTTCTCCTCCCAACACTGAAGCTTTCTTT.

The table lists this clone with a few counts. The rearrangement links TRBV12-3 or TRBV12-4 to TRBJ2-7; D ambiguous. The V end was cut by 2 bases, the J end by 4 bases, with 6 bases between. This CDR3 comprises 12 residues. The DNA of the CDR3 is TGTGCCAGCAGTTTATCTTTTTACGAGCAGTACTTC. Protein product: CASSLSFYEQYF.

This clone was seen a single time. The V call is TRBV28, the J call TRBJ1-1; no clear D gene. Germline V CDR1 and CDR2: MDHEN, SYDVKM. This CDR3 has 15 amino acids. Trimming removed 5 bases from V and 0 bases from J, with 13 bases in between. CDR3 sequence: CASSAGSYMNTEAFF. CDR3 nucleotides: TGTGCCAGCAGTGCGGGGTCATACATGAACACTGAAGCTTTCTTT.

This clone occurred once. CDR3: CASSERRVGHEQYF. The CDR3 nucleotides are TGTGCCAGCAGTGAAAGGCGGGTCGGGCACGAGCAGTACTTC. The chain links TRBV2 to TRBJ2-7; a weak D match, TRBD2 (5 bases). The V gene lost 2 bases and the J gene lost 5 bases, with 13 bases spanning the gap. Germline CDR1 and CDR2: SNHLY and FYNNEI. The CDR3 totals 14 residues.

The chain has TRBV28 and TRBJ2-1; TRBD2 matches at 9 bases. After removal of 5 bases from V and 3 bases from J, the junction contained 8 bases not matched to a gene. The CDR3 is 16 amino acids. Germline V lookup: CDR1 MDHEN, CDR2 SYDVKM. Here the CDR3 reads CASSLRAGGFYNEQFF. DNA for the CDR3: TGTGCCAGCAGTCTCAGAGCGGGAGGTTTCTACAATGAGCAGTTCTTC.

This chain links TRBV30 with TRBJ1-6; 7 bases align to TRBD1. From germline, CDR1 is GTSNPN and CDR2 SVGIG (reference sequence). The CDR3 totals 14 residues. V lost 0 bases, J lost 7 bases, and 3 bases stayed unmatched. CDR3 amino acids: CAWSVGTENSPLHF. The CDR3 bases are TGTGCCTGGAGTGTGGGGACAGAGAATTCACCCCTCCACTTT. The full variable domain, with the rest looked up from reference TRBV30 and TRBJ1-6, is SQTIHQWPATLVQPVGSPLSLECTVEGTSNPNLYWYRQAAGRGLQLLFYSVGIGQISSEVPQNLSASRPQDRQFILSSKKLLLSDSGFYLCAWSVGTENSPLHFGNGTRLTVT.

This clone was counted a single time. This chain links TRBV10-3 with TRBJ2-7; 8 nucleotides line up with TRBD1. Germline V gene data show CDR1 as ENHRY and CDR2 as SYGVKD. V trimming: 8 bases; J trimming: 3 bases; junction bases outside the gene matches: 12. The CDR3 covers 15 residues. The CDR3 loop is CAIGTGGLVVYEQYF. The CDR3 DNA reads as TGTGCCATCGGGACAGGCGGCCTGGTCGTCTACGAGCAGTACTTC.